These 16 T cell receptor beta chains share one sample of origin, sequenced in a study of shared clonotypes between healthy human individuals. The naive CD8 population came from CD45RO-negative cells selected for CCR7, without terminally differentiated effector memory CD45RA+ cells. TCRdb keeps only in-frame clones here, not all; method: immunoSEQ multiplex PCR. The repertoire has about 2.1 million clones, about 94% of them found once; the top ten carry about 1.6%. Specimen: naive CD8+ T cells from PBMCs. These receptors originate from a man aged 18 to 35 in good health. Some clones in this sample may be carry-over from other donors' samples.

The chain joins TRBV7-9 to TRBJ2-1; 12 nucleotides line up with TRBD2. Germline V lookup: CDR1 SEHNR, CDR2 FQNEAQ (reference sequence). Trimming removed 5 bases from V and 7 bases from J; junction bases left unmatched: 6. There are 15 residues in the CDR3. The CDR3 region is CASSPWTSGMNEQFF. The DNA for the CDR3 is TGTGCCAGCAGCCCATGGACTAGCGGGATGAATGAGCAGTTCTTC.

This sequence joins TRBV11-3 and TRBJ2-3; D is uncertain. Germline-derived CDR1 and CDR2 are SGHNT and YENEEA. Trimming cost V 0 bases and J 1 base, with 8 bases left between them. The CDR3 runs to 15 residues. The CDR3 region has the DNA TGTGCCAGCAGCTTAGATCCAGACGGCACAGATACGCAGTATTTT. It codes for CASSLDPDGTDTQYF.

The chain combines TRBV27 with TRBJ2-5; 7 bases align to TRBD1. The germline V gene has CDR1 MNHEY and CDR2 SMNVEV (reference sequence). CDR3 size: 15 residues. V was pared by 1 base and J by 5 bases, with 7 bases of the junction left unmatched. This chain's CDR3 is CASSLFYRGDETQYF. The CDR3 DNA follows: TGTGCCAGCAGTTTATTTTACAGGGGAGACGAGACCCAGTACTTC.

The CDR3 DNA sequence: TGTGCCAGCAGCCTCCCGGGACAGGGGAGCGACTATGGCTACACCTTC. Translating it yields CASSLPGQGSDYGYTF. This chain joins TRBV7-9 and TRBJ1-2; 10 bases agree with TRBD1. The V and J ends lost 5 bases and 3 bases, in that order; junction bases with no gene match: 9. CDR3 length: 16 residues. Looked up from germline, CDR1 is SEHNR and CDR2 is FQNEAQ (reference sequence).

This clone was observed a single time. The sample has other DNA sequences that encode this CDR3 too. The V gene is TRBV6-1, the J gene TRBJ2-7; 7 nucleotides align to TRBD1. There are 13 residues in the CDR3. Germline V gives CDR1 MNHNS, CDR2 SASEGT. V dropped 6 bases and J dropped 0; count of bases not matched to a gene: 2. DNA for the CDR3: TGTGCCAGCAGGGACAGGTACTCCTACGAGCAGTACTTC. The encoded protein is CASRDRYSYEQYF.

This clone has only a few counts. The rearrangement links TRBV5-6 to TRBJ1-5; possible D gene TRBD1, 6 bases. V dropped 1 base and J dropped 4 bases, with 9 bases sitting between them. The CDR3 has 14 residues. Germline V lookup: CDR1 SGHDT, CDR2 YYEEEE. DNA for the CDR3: TGTGCCAGCAGCTTGCACAGGGTTAATCAGCCCCAGCATTTT. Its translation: CASSLHRVNQPQHF.

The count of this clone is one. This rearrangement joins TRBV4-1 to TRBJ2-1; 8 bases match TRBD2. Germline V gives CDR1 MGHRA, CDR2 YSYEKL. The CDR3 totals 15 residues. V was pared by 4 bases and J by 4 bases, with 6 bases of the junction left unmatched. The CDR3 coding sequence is TGCGCCAGCAGCCCCGGGACTAGTCCTTACAATGAGCAGTTCTTC. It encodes CASSPGTSPYNEQFF.

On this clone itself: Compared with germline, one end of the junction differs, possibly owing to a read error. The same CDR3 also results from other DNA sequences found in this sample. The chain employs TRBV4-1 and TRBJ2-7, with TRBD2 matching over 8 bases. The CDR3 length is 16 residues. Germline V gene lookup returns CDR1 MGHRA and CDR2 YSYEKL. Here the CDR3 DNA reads TGCGCCAGCAGCCAAGATCAGCCGGGAGGGGCATACGAGCAGTACTTT. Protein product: CASSQDQPGGAYEQYF.

The CDR3 region has the DNA TGTGCCAGCAGCACGGGACTAGCGGGCACCGGGGAGCTGTTTTTT. This gives the protein CASSTGLAGTGELFF. The V and J genes are TRBV5-4 and TRBJ2-2, with TRBD2 matching over 12 bases. The germline CDR1 and CDR2 sequences are SGHNT and YYREEE (reference sequence). V shed 4 bases, J shed 4 bases, and the junction held 2 bases outside the gene matches. The CDR3 totals 15 residues. The full variable domain, with the rest looked up from reference TRBV5-4 and TRBJ2-2, is ETGVTQSPTHLIKTRGQQVTLRCSSQSGHNTVSWYQQALGQGPQFIFQYYREEENGRGNFPPRFSGLQFPNYSSELNVNALELDDSALYLCASSTGLAGTGELFFGEGSRLTVL.

CDR3 sequence: CASSPRLTGELFF. CDR3 DNA sequence: TGTGCCAGCAGCCCAAGACTAACCGGGGAGCTGTTTTTT. The V and J genes are TRBV11-2 and TRBJ2-2, with a weak D call TRBD2 (5 bases). Germline-derived CDR1 and CDR2 are SGHAT and FQNNGV. The CDR3 has 13 residues. V lost 5 bases and J 5 bases, leaving 9 bases between the germline ends.

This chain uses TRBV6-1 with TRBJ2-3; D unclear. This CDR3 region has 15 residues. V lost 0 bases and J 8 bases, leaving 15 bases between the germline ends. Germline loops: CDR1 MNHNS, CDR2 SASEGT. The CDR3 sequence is CASSEAGSGWGTQYF. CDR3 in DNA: TGTGCCAGCAGTGAAGCGGGATCGGGTTGGGGTACGCAGTATTTT.

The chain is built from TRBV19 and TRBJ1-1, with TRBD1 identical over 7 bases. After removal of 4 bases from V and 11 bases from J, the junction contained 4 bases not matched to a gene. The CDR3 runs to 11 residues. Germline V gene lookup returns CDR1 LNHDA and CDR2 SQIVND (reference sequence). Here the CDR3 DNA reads TGTGCCAGTAGTACCAGGGGGTACGCTTTCTTT. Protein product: CASSTRGYAFF.

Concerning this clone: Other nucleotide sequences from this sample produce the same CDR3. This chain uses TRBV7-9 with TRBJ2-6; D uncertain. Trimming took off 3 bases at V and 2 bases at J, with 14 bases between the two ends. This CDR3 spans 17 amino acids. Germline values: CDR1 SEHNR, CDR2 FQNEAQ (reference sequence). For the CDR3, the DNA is TGTGCCAGCAGCTTGGGGAAGGGAAGCCCTGGGGCCAACGTCCTGACTTTC. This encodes CASSLGKGSPGANVLTF.

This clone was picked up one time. CDR3 in DNA: TGCAGCGTTTCAGGACTAGCGCTGAATGAGCAGTTCTTC. The encoded protein is CSVSGLALNEQFF. The chain joins TRBV29-1 to TRBJ2-1, with 9 bases lining up with TRBD2. Losses at the gene ends were 5 bases for V and 7 bases for J; bases not matched to a gene: 6. The germline gives CDR1 SQVTM, CDR2 ANQGSEA. The length of the CDR3 is 13 residues.

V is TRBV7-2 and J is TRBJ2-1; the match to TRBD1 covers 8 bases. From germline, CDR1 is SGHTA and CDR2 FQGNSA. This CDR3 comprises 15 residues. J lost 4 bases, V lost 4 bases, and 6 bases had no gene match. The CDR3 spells CASSSGQGVYNEQFF. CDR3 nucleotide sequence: TGTGCCAGCAGCTCCGGACAGGGAGTTTACAATGAGCAGTTCTTC. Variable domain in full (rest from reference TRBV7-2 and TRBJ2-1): GAGVSQSPSNKVTEKGKDVELRCDPISGHTALYWYRQSLGQGLEFLIYFQGNSAPDKSGLPSDRFSAERTGGSVSTLTIQRTQQEDSAVYLCASSSGQGVYNEQFFGPGTRLTVL.

The chain's CDR3 is CASSTGTASYEQYF. Written as DNA, the CDR3 is TGTGCCAGCAGTACCGGGACAGCCTCCTACGAGCAGTACTTC. The chain uses TRBV27 and TRBJ2-7; 7 bases match TRBD1. V lost 5 bases, J lost 0 bases, and 4 bases stayed unmatched. This CDR3 contains 14 residues. Germline assignment: CDR1 MNHEY and CDR2 SMNVEV (reference sequence).